Shown below are 4 T cell receptor beta chains from a single sample sequenced in a study of cytomegalovirus exposure and HLA in healthy donors (dated by TCRdb to 2016 to 2017). To prepare the library, the immunoSEQ multiplex PCR assay was applied. The multiplex PCR relied on a mix of 60 forward primers for TCR Vbeta segments and 13 reverse primers for TCR Jbeta segments. What TCRdb holds here is the immuneACCESS table cut down to in-frame rearrangements. Part of the clones is not present; checked against another copy, under half of the missing clones reflect an unresolved V gene, and the others are unexplained. The sample table contains 150,000 to 200,000 clones; only one count was recorded for 76% of them. The ten top clones hold under 2% of the sample. Sequencing was done on a sample of PBMCs. The receptors were sampled from a man aged 18 to 35 in good health and CMV-seronegative.

V and J are TRBV4-2 and TRBJ2-5; D remains ambiguous. V was trimmed by 4 bases and J by 5 bases, leaving 8 bases between them. This CDR3 spans 12 amino acids. From germline, CDR1 is LGHNA and CDR2 YNFKEQ. The CDR3, as DNA: TGTGCCAGCAGCCCTCCCGGGGAGACCCAGTACTTC. Translating gives CASSPPGETQYF.

This chain joins TRBV6-5 and TRBJ1-1; D is unresolved. With 5 bases removed from V and 11 bases from J, the gap between germline ends came to 18 bases. This CDR3 spans 13 amino acids. Per germline, CDR1 MNHEY and CDR2 SVGAGI. The chain's CDR3 is CASSPPGPSGAFF. The CDR3 DNA follows: TGTGCCAGCAGTCCCCCAGGCCCCAGTGGGGCTTTCTTT.

The chain joins TRBV28 to TRBJ2-5; TRBD2 matches 8 bases. The CDR3 totals 12 residues. CDR1 is MDHEN, CDR2 SYDVKM, per germline. Losses at the gene ends were 5 bases for V and 7 bases for J; bases not matched to a gene: 3. The CDR3 DNA sequence: TGTGCCAGCAGTAATCTAGCGGGGACCCAGTACTTC. Amino acids: CASSNLAGTQYF.

This sequence joins TRBV27 and TRBJ2-2, with 7 bases that match TRBD2. The CDR3 totals 14 residues. Germline assignment: CDR1 MNHEY and CDR2 SMNVEV (reference sequence). The junction had 4 bases not matched to a gene; V was cut back by 3 bases and J by 6 bases. CDR3 nucleotide sequence: TGTGCCAGCAGTTTGGGAGGGTGGGCCGGGGAGCTGTTTTTT. This translates into CASSLGGWAGELFF.